This TCR beta chain was profiled in a study of vaccination effects on CD4 cells after COVID-19. Remarks on this clone: Its target is unknown.

Trimming took off 0 bases at V and 1 base at J, with 7 bases between the two ends. In germline, CDR1 is SGDLS, CDR2 YYNGEE. The CDR3 extends over 14 amino acids. The repertoire was sequenced with immunoSEQ multiplex PCR; TCRdb's copy has only in-frame clones and lacks some. The table lists about 19,000 clones, around four fifths of them singletons. In the ViraFEST assay, antigen-specific CD4+ clonotypes were identified by expansion after peptide-pool stimulation. Following 10 days of culture, CD4+ T cells were isolated. PCR-confirmed SARS-CoV-2 infection occurred in the person between March and December 2020.

V gene TRBV9 combines with J gene TRBJ1-1; no clear D. The receptor comes from a human donor who had a prior SARS-CoV-2 infection. Source: CD4+ T cells from PBMCs cultured with SARS-CoV-2 spike peptides, taken before COVID-19 vaccination. CDR3 DNA sequence: TGTGCCAGCAGCGTAGAACCGAAGAACACTGAAGCTTTCTTT. Residues: CASSVEPKNTEAFF.